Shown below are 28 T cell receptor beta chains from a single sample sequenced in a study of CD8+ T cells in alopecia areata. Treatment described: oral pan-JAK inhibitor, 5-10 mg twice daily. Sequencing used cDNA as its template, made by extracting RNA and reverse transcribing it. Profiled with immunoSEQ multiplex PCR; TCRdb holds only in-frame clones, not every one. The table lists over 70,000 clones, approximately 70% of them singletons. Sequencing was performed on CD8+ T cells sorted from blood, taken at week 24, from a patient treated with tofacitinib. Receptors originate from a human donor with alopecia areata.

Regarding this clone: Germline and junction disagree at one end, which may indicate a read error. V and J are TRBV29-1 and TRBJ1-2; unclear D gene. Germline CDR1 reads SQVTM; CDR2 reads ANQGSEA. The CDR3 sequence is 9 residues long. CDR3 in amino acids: CSVEADLAF. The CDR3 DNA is TGCAGCGTTGAAGCGGACCTCGCCTTC.

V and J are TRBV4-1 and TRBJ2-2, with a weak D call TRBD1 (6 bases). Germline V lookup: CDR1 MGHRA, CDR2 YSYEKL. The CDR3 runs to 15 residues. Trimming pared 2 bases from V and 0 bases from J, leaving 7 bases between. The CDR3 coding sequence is TGCGCCAGCAGCCAAAGGGGGTCGAACACCGGGGAGCTGTTTTTT. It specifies CASSQRGSNTGELFF.

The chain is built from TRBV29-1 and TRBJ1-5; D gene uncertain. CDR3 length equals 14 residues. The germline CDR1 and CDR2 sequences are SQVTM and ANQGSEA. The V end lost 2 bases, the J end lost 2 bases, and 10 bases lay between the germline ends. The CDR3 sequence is CSVEIPGGNQPQHF. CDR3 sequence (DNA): TGCAGCGTTGAAATTCCCGGGGGCAATCAGCCCCAGCATTTT.

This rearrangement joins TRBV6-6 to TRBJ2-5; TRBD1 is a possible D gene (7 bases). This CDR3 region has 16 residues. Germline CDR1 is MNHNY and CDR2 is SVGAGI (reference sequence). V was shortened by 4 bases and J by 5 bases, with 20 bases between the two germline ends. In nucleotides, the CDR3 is TGTGCCAGCAGTTCCTACGTGGACAGGAGGGAGGAGACCCAGTACTTC. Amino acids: CASSSYVDRREETQYF.

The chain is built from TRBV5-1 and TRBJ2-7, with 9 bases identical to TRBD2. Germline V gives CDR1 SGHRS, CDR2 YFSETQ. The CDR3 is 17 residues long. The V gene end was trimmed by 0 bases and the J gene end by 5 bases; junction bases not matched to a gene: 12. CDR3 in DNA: TGCGCCAGCAGCTTGGAGGGGGCGAGGGTAGCGGGAGACGAGCAGTACTTC. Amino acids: CASSLEGARVAGDEQYF.

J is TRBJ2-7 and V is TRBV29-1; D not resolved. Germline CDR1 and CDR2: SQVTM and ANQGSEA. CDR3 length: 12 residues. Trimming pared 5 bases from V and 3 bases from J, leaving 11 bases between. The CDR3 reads CSVRTESYEQYF. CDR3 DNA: TGCAGCGTTAGGACGGAGAGCTACGAGCAGTACTTC.

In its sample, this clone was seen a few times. CDR3 DNA: TGTGCCAGTACCCTTGGGGGGAACACTGAAGCTTTCTTT. It is translated as CASTLGGNTEAFF. The rearrangement joins TRBV19 to TRBJ1-1, with a weak D call TRBD1 (5 bases). Germline values: CDR1 LNHDA, CDR2 SQIVND (reference sequence). This CDR3 is built from 13 residues. V lost 7 bases and J 1 base, leaving 10 bases between the germline ends.

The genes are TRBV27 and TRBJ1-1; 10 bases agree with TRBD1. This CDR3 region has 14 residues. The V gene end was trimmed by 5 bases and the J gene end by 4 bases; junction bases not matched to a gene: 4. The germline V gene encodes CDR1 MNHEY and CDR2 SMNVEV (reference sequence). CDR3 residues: CASSPWTGGTEAFF. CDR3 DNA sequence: TGTGCCAGCAGTCCATGGACAGGGGGCACTGAAGCTTTCTTT.

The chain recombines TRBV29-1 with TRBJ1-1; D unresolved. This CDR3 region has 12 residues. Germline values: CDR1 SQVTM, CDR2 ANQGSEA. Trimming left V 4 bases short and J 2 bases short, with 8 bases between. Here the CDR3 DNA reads TGCAGCGTTGTGGCGGGAAACACTGAAGCTTTCTTT. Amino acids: CSVVAGNTEAFF.

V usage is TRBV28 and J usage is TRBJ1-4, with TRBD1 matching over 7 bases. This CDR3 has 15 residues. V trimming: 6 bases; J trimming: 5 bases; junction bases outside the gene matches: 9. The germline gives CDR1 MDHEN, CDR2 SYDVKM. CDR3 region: CASSSTPGQNEKLFF. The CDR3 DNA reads TGTGCCAGCAGCTCAACACCGGGACAGAATGAAAAACTGTTTTTT. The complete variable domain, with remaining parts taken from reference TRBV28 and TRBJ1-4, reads DVKVTQSSRYLVKRTGEKVFLECVQDMDHENMFWYRQDPGLGLRLIYFSYDVKMKEKGDIPEGYSVSREKKERFSLILESASTNQTSMYLCASSSTPGQNEKLFFGSGTQLSVL.

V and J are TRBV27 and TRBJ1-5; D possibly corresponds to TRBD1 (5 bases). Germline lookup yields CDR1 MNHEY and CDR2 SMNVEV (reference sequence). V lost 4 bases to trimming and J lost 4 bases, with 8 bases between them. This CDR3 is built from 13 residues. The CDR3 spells CASSWGGNQPQHF. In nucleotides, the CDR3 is TGTGCCAGCAGTTGGGGCGGGAATCAGCCCCAGCATTTT.

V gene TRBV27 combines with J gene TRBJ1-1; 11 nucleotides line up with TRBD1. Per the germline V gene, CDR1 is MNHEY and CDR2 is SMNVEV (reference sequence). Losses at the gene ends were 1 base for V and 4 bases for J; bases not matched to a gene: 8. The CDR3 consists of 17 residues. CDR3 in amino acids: CASSLWTGGARVTEAFF. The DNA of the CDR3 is TGTGCCAGCAGTTTATGGACAGGGGGCGCGAGGGTCACTGAAGCTTTCTTT.

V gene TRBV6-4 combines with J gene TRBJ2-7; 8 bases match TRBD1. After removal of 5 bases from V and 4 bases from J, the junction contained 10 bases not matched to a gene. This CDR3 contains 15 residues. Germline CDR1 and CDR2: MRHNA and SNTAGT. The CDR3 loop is CASSPTGGRRYEQYF. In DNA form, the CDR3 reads TGTGCCAGCAGTCCCACAGGGGGTCGGAGATACGAGCAGTACTTC.

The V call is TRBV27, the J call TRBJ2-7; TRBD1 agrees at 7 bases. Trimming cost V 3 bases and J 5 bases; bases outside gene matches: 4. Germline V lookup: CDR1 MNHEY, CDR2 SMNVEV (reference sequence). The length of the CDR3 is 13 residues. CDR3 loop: CASSFTQGNEQYF. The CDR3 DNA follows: TGTGCCAGCAGTTTTACACAGGGGAACGAGCAGTACTTC.

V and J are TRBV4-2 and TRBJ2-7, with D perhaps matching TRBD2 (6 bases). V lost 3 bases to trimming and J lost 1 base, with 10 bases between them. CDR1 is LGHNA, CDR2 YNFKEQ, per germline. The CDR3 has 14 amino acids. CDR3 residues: CASSHGGPSYEQYF. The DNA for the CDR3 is TGTGCCAGCAGCCACGGGGGACCTTCCTACGAGCAGTACTTC.

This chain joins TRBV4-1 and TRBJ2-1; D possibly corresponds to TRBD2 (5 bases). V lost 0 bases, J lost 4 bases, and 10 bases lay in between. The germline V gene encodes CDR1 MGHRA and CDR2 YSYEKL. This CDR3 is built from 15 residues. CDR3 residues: CASSQDPDFYNEQFF. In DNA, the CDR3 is TGCGCCAGCAGCCAAGACCCGGACTTTTACAATGAGCAGTTCTTC.

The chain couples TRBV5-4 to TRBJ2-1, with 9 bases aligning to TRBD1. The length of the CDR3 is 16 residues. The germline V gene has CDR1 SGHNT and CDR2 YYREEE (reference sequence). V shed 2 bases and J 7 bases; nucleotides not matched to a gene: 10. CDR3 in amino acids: CASSFPQGAERNEQFF. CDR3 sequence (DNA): TGTGCCAGCAGCTTCCCACAGGGGGCAGAAAGGAATGAGCAGTTCTTC.

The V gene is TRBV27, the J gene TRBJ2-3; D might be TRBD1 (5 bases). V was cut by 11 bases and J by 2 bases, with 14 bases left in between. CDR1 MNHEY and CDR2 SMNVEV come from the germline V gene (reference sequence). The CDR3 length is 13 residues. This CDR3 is CAARGSTTDTQYF. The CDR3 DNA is TGTGCCGCAAGGGGCAGTACCACAGATACGCAGTATTTT.

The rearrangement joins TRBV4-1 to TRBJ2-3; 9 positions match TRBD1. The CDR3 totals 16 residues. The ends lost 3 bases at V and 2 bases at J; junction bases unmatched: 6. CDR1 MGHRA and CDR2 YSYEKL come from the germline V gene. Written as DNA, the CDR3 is TGCGCCAGCAGCCAGGTCGACAGGGGGTCCACAGATACGCAGTATTTT. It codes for CASSQVDRGSTDTQYF.

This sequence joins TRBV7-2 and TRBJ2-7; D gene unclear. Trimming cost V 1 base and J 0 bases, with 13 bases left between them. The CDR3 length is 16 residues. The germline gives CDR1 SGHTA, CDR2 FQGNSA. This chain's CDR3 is CASSLGGGLNSYEQYF. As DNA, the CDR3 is TGTGCCAGCAGCTTAGGCGGCGGATTGAACTCCTACGAGCAGTACTTC.

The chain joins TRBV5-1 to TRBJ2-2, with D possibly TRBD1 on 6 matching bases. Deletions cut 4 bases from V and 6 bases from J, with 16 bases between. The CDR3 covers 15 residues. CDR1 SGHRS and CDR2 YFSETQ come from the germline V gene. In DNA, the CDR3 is TGCGCCAGCAGCCCTAAATACAGGGATCCCGGGGAGCTGTTTTTT. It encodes CASSPKYRDPGELFF.

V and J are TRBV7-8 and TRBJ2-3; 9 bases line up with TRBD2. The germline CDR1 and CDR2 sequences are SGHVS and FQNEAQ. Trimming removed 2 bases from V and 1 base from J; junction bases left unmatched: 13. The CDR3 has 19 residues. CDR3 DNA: TGTGCCAGCAGCTTATGGCCGGGACTAGCATCGGGTGGCACAGATACGCAGTATTTT. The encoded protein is CASSLWPGLASGGTDTQYF.

CDR3 region: CASSSWVREGPTDTQYF. The CDR3 coding sequence is TGTGCCAGCAGCTCTTGGGTGCGGGAGGGCCCCACAGATACGCAGTATTTT. The chain employs TRBV28 and TRBJ2-3; 9 nucleotides agree with TRBD2. Germline V gene data show CDR1 as MDHEN and CDR2 as SYDVKM. The CDR3 contains 17 residues. V was clipped by 6 bases and J by 2 bases; unmatched bases: 12.

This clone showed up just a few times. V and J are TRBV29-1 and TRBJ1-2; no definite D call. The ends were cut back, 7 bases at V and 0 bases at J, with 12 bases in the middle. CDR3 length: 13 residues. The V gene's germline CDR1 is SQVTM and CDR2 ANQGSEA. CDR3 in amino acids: CSADAGTNYGYTF. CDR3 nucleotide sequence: TGCAGCGCCGATGCGGGGACTAACTATGGCTACACCTTC. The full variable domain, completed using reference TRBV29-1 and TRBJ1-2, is SAVISQKPSRDICQRGTSLTIQCQVDSQVTMMFWYRQQPGQSLTLIATANQGSEATYESGFVIDKFPISRPNLTFSTLTVSNMSPEDSSIYLCSADAGTNYGYTFGSGTRLTVV.

CDR3 sequence reads: CASSLGPYSYEQYF. The CDR3 DNA is TGTGCCAGCAGCTTGGGGCCGTACTCCTACGAGCAGTACTTC. This chain uses TRBV5-6 with TRBJ2-7; D call uncertain. The CDR3 length is 14 residues. In germline, CDR1 is SGHDT, CDR2 YYEEEE. Trimming removed 0 bases at V and 0 bases at J, with 7 bases between.

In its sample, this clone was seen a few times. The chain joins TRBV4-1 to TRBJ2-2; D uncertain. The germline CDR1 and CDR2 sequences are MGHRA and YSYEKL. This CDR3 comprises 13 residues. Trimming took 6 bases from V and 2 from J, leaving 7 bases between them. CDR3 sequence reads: CASSEINTGELFF. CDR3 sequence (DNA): TGCGCCAGCAGTGAGATCAACACCGGGGAGCTGTTTTTT.

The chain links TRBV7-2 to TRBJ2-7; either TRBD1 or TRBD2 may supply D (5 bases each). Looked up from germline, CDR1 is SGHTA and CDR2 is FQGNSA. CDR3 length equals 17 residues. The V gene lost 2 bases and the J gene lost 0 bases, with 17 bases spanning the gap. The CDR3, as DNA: TGTGCCAGCAGCTTATCCGGGGCCCCGACGAGCTCCTACGAGCAGTACTTC. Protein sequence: CASSLSGAPTSSYEQYF.

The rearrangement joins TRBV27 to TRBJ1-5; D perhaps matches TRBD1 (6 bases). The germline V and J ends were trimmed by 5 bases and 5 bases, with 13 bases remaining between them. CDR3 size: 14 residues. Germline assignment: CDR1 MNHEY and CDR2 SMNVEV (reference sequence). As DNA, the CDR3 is TGTGCCAGCAGTCCAACAGGGAGCCATCAGCCCCAGCATTTT. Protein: CASSPTGSHQPQHF.